Listed below are T cell receptor beta chains from one sample, sequenced in a study of T cell repertoires in aging, cancer and after chemotherapy. TCRdb re-called the multiplex PCR reads through MiXCR, storing one row per CDR3 protein. This sample yields about 8,500 distinct CDR3 sequences, of which over 40% are seen a single time; about 12% belongs to the top ten. The sequenced sample consisted of blood. Every receptor here comes from a human donor with a solid tumor. CDR3s include the opening cysteine and the closing phenylalanine or tryptophan. A D gene is named only where the DNA matches it firmly. Expanded clones get a size class; other rows say once, few or many, or leave the size out.

cdr3_aa	cdr3_nt	v_call	j_call	clone_size	d_call
CASSTVGGTNQPQHF	TGTGCCAGCAGCACCGTCGGGGGAACCAATCAGCCCCAGCATTTT	TRBV6-5	TRBJ1-5	few	.
CASSYDRFANTEAFF	TGTGCCAGCAGCTACGACAGGTTCGCGAACACTGAAGCTTTCTTT	TRBV11-3	TRBJ1-1	medium-sized	.
CAIGEAITEAFF	TGTGCCATCGGGGAGGCGATCACTGAAGCTTTCTTT	TRBV10-3	TRBJ1-1	.	.
CASSRSSYNEQFF	TGTGCCAGCTCGAGGAGCTCCTACAATGAGCAGTTCTTC	TRBV18	TRBJ2-1	.	.
CASSYSAQGPNYGYTF	TGTGCCAGCAGTTACTCCGCGCAGGGTCCAAACTATGGCTACACCTTC	TRBV6-5	TRBJ1-2	few	.
CASSPQTSTDTQYF	TGCGCCAGCAGCCCCCAAACTAGCACAGATACGCAGTATTTT	TRBV11-3	TRBJ2-3	.	.
CASSTQGTGELFF	TGTGCCAGCAGCACACAGGGTACCGGGGAGCTGTTTTTT	TRBV11-3	TRBJ2-2	few	.
CASIRGGSNNEQLF	TGTGCCAGCATCCGTGGGGGGTCGAACAATGAGCAGTTATTC	TRBV6-1	TRBJ2-1	.	.
CASSVGTSGEFF	TGTGCCAGTAGTGTGGGGACTAGCGGGGAGTTCTTC	TRBV19	TRBJ2-1	.	TRBD2
CASMSSGGVINTQYF	TGTGCCAGCATGAGTAGCGGGGGGGTTATAAATACGCAGTATTTT	TRBV12-3/TRBV12-4	TRBJ2-3	.	TRBD2